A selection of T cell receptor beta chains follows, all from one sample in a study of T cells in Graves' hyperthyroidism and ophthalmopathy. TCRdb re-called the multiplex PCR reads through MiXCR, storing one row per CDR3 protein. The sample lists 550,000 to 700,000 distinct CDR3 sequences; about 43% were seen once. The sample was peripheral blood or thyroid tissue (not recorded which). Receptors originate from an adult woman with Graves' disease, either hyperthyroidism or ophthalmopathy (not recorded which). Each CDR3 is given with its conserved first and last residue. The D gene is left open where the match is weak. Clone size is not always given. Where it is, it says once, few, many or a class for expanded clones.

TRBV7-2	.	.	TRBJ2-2	TGTGCCAGCAGCTTAGCGGGTCCGAGGGAGCTGTTTTTT	CASSLAGPRELFF
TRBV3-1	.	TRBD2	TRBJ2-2	TGTGCCAGCAGCCAACGAGGGAGGGGCACCGGGGAGCTGTTTTTT	CASSQRGRGTGELFF
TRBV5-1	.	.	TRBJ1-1	TGCGCCAGCAGCTCCGGAATGGGAAACACTGAAGCTTTCTTT	CASSSGMGNTEAFF
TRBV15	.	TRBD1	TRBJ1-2	TGTGCCACCAGCTGGACTTCGACAGGGCTCTATGGCTACACCTTC	CATSWTSTGLYGYTF
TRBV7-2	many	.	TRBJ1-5	TGTGCCAGCAGCGAGTTGGCAGTCGGGAATCAGCCCCAGCATTTT	CASSELAVGNQPQHF
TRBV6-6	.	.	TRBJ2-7	TGTGCCAGCAGTTACTCAACGGGGGGCCACTACGAGCAGTACTTC	CASSYSTGGHYEQYF
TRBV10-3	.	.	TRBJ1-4	TGTGCCATCAGTGAGGAGGGGGTTCGGGAAAAACTGTTTTTT	CAISEEGVREKLFF
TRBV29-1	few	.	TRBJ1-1	TGCAGCGACGCACAGGGGAACACTGAAGCTTTCTTT	CSDAQGNTEAFF
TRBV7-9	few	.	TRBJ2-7	TGTGCCAGCAGCCAGAACGGACGGGTTGATCAAGACTTC	CASSQNGRVDQDF
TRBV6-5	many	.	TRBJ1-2	TGTGCCAGCAGCCCCGGGGCCCTCTCCTATGGCTACACCTTC	CASSPGALSYGYTF
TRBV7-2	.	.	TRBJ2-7	TGTGCCAGCAGATACAAGGTTGACTACGAGCAGTACTTC	CASRYKVDYEQYF
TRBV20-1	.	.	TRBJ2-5	TGCAGTGGCACGGACGTACAAGAGACCCAGTACTTC	CSGTDVQETQYF
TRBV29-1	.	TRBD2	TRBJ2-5	TGCAGCGCTGGGACTAGCGGGATGATGGAGACCCAGTACTTC	CSAGTSGMMETQYF
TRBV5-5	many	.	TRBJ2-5	TGTGCCAGCAGCTGGGGCGGGATATTGGCGGAGACCCAGTACTTC	CASSWGGILAETQYF
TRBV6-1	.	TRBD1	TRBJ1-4	TGTGCCAGCAGTGAAGCGGGGACAGGGTCCACTGAAAAACTGTTTTTT	CASSEAGTGSTEKLFF
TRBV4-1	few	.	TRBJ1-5	TGCGCCAGCAGCCAAGATCCTAGAGGGGGCAATCAGCCCCAGCATTTT	CASSQDPRGGNQPQHF
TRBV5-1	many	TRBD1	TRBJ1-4	TGCGCCAGCAGCCATCTTGAGGGGGCGGAGGAAAAACTGTTTTTT	CASSHLEGAEEKLFF
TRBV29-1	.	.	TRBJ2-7	TGCAGCTTGGATGGGGAAGCCTACGAGCAGTACTTC	CSLDGEAYEQYF
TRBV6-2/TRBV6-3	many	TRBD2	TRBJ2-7	TGTGCCAGCAGTTATCACCCCGGGACTAGCTCCTACGAGCAGTACTTC	CASSYHPGTSSYEQYF
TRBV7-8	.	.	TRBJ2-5	TGTGCCAGCAGCAGAGAGAACCTCGGGGCTCTGCGGGTATCCCAGTACTTC	CASSRENLGALRVSQYF
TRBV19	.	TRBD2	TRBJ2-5	TGTGCCAGCAGCGTAGCGGGGGACGTGGGAGAGACCCAGTACTTC	CASSVAGDVGETQYF
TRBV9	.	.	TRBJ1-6	TGTGCCAGCAGCGTCGGGACCAGCGGTTCACCCCTCCACTTT	CASSVGTSGSPLHF
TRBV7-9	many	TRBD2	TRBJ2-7	TGTGCCAGCAGCTTAAGGCTAGCGGGAGACGAGCAGTACTTC	CASSLRLAGDEQYF
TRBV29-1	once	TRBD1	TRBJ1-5	TGCAGGAGGACAGGGGGCAATCAGCCCCAGCATTTT	CRRTGGNQPQHF
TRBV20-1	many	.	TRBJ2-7	TGCAGTGCCCCCTTGGACCGAAGCTCCTACGAGCAGTACTTC	CSAPLDRSSYEQYF
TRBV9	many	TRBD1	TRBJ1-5	TGTGCCAGCAGCGTCGGGACAGGGCAGAATCAGCCCCAGCATTTT	CASSVGTGQNQPQHF
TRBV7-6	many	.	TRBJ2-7	TGTGCCAGCAGCCTTCGACAGGTCTCCTACGAGCAGTACTTC	CASSLRQVSYEQYF
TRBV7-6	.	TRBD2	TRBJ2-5	TGTGCCAGCAGCTTAGCCGGGGGGGACTCCGGTACCCAGTACTTC	CASSLAGGDSGTQYF